These 4 T cell receptor beta chains were sequenced from one sample in a study of shared clonotypes between healthy human individuals. TCRdb's copy holds only in-frame clones and misses some; the assay was immunoSEQ multiplex PCR. The sample shows about 2.4 million clones, around 90% of them seen only once. The specimen was naive CD4+ T cells sorted from blood. Specified subset: CD45RA+ positively selected. Every receptor here comes from a man aged 18 to 29 in good health.

The chain recombines TRBV5-1 with TRBJ1-6, with TRBD1 as a possible D gene (5 bases). Trimming cost V 0 bases and J 5 bases, with 12 bases left between them. The CDR3 contains 16 residues. Germline lookup yields CDR1 SGHRS and CDR2 YFSETQ. The CDR3 sequence: CASSLGLGENNSPLHF. In DNA, the CDR3 is TGCGCCAGCAGCTTGGGGCTAGGGGAGAATAATTCACCCCTCCACTTT.

V and J are TRBV5-4 and TRBJ2-1; D remains ambiguous. The V gene's germline CDR1 is SGHNT and CDR2 YYREEE (reference sequence). V was shortened by 4 bases and J by 5 bases, with 13 bases between the two germline ends. This CDR3 is 14 amino acids long. This CDR3 is CASSPPGIDNEQFF. The CDR3 DNA reads as TGTGCCAGCAGCCCACCTGGGATTGACAATGAGCAGTTCTTC.

This chain uses TRBV19 with TRBJ2-5; the match to TRBD1 covers 9 bases. The CDR3 is 13 residues long. Germline lookup yields CDR1 LNHDA and CDR2 SQIVND (reference sequence). J gave up 3 bases and V 7 bases, and 3 bases lay outside the gene matches. CDR3 sequence reads: CASKGQGEETQYF. The CDR3 nucleotides read TGTGCCAGTAAGGGACAGGGAGAAGAGACCCAGTACTTC.

The genes are TRBV5-6 and TRBJ2-7; D not certain. V lost 0 bases and J lost 9, with 16 bases in between. The CDR3 runs to 14 residues. Germline V lookup: CDR1 SGHDT, CDR2 YYEEEE. For the CDR3, the DNA is TGTGCCAGCAGCTTGGTATCCATAAACGAGCTGCAGTACTTC. Protein: CASSLVSINELQYF. Full variable domain (rest looked up from reference TRBV5-6 and TRBJ2-7): DAGVTQSPTHLIKTRGQQVTLRCSPKSGHDTVSWYQQALGQGPQFIFQYYEEEERQRGNFPDRFSGHQFPNYSSELNVNALLLGDSALYLCASSLVSINELQYFGPGTRLTVT.